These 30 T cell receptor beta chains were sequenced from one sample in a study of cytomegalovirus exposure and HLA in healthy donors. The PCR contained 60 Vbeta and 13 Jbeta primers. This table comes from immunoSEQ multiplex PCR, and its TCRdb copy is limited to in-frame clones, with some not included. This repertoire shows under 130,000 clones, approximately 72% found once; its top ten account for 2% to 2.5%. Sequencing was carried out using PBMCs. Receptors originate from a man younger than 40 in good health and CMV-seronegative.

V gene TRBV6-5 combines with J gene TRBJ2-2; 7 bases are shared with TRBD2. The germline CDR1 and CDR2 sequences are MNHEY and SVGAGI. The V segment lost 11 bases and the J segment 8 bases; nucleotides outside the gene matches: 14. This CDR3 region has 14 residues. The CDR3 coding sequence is TGTGCCCCCCGGGCCCTAGCGGTTTTTGGGGAGCTGTTTTTT. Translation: CAPRALAVFGELFF.

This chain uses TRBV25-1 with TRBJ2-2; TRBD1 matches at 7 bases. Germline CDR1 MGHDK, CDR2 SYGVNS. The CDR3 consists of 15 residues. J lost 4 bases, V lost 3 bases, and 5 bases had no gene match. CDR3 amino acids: CASSDRDSLTGELFF. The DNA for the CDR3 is TGTGCCAGCAGTGATAGGGACAGCCTCACCGGGGAGCTGTTTTTT.

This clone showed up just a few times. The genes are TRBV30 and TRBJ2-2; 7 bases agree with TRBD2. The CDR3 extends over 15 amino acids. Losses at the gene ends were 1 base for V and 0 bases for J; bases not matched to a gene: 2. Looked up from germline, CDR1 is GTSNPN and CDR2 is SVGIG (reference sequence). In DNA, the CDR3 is TGTGCCTGGAGTGGGGGGGGGACGAACACCGGGGAGCTGTTTTTT. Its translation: CAWSGGGTNTGELFF. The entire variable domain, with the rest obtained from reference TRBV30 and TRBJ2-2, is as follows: SQTIHQWPATLVQPVGSPLSLECTVEGTSNPNLYWYRQAAGRGLQLLFYSVGIGQISSEVPQNLSASRPQDRQFILSSKKLLLSDSGFYLCAWSGGGTNTGELFFGEGSRLTVL.

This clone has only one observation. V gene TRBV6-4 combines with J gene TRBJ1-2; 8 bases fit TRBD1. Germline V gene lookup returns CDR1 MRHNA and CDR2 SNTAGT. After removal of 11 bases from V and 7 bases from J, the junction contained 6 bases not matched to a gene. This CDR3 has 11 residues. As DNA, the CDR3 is TGTGCCGGACGGACAGGGCTTGGCTACACCTTC. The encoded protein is CAGRTGLGYTF.

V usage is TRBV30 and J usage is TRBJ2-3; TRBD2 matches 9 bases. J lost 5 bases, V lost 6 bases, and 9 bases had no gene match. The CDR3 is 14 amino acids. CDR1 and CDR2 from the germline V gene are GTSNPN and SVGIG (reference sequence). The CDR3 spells CACPGAGGGDTQYF. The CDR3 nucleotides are TGTGCCTGCCCGGGAGCGGGGGGCGGAGATACGCAGTATTTT.

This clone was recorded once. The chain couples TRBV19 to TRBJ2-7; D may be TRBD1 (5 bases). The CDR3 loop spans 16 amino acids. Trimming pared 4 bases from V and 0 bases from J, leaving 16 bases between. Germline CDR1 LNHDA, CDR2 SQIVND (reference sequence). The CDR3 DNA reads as TGTGCCAGTAGTACTCAATTTACAGGCCTCTCCTACGAGCAGTACTTC. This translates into CASSTQFTGLSYEQYF.

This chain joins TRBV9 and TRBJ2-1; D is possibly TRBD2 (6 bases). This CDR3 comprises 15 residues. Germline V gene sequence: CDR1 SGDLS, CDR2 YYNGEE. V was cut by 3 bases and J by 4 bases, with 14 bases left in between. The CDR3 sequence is CASSEGPEGYNEQFF. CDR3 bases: TGTGCCAGCAGCGAGGGGCCGGAGGGATACAATGAGCAGTTCTTC.

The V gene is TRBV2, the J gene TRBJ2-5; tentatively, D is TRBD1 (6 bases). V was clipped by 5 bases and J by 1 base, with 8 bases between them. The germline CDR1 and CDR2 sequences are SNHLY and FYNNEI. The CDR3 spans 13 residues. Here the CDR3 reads CASSWDIQETQYF. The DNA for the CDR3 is TGTGCCAGCAGTTGGGACATCCAAGAGACCCAGTACTTC.

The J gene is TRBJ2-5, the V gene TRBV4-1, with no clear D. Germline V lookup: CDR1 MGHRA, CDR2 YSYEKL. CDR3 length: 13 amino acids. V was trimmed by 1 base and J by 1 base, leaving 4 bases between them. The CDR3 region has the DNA TGCGCCAGCAGCCAAGGGCCCCAAGAGACCCAGTACTTC. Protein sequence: CASSQGPQETQYF.

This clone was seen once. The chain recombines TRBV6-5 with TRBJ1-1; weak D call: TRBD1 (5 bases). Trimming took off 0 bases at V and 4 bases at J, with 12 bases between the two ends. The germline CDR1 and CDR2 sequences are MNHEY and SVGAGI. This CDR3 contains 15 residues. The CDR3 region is CASSYSLGGSTEAFF. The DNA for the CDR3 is TGTGCCAGCAGTTACTCGTTGGGGGGGAGCACTGAAGCTTTCTTT.

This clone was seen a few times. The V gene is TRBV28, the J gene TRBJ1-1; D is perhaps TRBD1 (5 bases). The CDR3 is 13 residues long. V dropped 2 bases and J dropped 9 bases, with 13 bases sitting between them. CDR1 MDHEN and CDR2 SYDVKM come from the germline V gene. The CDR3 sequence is CASSLGAGLKAFF. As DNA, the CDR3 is TGTGCCAGCAGTTTAGGGGCCGGGCTTAAAGCTTTCTTT.

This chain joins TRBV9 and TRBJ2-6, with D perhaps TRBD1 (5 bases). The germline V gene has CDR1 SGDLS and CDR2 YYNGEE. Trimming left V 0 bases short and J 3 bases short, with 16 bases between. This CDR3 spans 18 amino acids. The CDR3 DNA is TGTGCCAGCAGCGTAGTAAAGGGGCTCCCTCATGGGGCCAACGTCCTGACTTTC. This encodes CASSVVKGLPHGANVLTF.

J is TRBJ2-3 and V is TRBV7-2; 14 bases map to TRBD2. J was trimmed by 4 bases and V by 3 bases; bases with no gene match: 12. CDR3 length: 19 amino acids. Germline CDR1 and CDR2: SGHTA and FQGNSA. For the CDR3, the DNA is TGTGCCAGCAGCTTGCAGACTAGCGGGGGGGCCGCTTCGTCAGATACGCAGTATTTT. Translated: CASSLQTSGGAASSDTQYF. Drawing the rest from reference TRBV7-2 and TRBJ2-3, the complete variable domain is GAGVSQSPSNKVTEKGKDVELRCDPISGHTALYWYRQSLGQGLEFLIYFQGNSAPDKSGLPSDRFSAERTGGSVSTLTIQRTQQEDSAVYLCASSLQTSGGAASSDTQYFGPGTRLTVL.

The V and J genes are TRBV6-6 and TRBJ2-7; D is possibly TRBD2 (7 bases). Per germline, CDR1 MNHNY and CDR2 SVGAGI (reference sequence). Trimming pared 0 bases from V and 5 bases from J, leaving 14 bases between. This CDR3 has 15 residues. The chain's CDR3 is CASSYSGGGWDEQYF. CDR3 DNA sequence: TGTGCCAGCAGTTACTCTGGGGGGGGCTGGGACGAGCAGTACTTC.

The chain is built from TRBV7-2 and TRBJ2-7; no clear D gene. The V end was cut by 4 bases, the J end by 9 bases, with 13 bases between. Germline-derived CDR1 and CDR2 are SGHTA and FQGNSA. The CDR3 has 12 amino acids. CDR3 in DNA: TGTGCCAGCAGCTCCGATGCCCCGGTGCAGTACTTC. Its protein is CASSSDAPVQYF.

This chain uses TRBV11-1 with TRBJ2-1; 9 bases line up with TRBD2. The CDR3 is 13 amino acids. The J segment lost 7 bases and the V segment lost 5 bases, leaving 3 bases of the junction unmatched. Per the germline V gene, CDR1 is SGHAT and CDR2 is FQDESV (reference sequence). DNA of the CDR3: TGTGCCAGCAGCGCCCTAGCGGGGAATGAGCAGTTCTTC. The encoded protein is CASSALAGNEQFF.

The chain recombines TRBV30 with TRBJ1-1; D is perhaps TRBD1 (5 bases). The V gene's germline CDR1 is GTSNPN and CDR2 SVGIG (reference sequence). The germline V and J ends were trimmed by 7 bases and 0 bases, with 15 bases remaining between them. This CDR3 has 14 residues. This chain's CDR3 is CASGRQTMNTEAFF. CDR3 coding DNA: TGTGCCTCCGGGAGACAGACCATGAACACTGAAGCTTTCTTT.

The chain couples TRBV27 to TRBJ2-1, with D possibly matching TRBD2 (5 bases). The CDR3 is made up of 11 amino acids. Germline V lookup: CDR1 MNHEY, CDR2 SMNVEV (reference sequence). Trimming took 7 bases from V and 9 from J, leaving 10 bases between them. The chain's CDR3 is CASTEGSEQFF. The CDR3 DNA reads TGTGCCAGCACTGAAGGGAGTGAGCAGTTCTTC.

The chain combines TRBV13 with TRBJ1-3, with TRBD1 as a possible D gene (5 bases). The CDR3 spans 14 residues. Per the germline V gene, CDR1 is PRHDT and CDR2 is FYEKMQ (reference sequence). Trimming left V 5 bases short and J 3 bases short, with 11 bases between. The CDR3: CASSTRRDGNTIYF. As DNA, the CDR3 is TGTGCCAGCAGCACACGCAGGGATGGAAACACCATATATTTT.

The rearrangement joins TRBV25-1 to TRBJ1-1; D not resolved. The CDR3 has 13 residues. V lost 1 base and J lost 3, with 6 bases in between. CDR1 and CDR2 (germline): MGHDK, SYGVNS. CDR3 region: CASSEFLYTEAFF. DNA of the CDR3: TGTGCCAGCAGTGAATTCCTGTACACTGAAGCTTTCTTT.

The DNA of the CDR3 is TGTGCCAGCAGCCCTAGCGGGACTCAAGAGACCCAGTACTTC. Translating gives CASSPSGTQETQYF. The chain recombines TRBV7-7 with TRBJ2-5; 9 bases are shared with TRBD2. Germline CDR1 is SSHAT and CDR2 is FNYEAQ (reference sequence). V gave up 5 bases and J gave up 2 bases; unmatched junction bases: 3. This CDR3 has 14 residues.

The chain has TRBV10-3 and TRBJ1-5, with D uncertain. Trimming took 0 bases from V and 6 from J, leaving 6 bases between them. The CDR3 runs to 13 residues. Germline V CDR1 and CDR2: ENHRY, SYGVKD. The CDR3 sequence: CAISESMSQPQHF. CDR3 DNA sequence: TGTGCCATCAGTGAGTCAATGAGTCAGCCCCAGCATTTT.

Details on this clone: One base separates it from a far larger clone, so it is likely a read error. The CDR3 sequence is CASSLRQAYEQYF. The CDR3 DNA is TGTGCCAGCAGTCTTCGACAGGCCTACGAGCAGTACTTC. The chain joins TRBV6-6 to TRBJ2-7, with D maybe TRBD1 (6 bases). The CDR3 is 13 amino acids. CDR1 and CDR2 (germline): MNHNY, SVGAGI (reference sequence). V lost 5 bases and J lost 2, with 10 bases in between.

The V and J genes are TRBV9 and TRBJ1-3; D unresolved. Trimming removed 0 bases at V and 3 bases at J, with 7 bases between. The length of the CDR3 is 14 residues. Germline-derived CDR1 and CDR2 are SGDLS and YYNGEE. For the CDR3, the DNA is TGTGCCAGCAGCGTAGGAACAGATGGAAACACCATATATTTT. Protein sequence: CASSVGTDGNTIYF.

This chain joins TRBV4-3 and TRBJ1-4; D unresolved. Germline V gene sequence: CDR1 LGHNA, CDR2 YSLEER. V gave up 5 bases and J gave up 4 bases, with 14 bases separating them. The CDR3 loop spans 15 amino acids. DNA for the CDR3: TGCGCCAGCAGCTTGAGGCGGGCCTATAATGAAAAACTGTTTTTT. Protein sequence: CASSLRRAYNEKLFF.

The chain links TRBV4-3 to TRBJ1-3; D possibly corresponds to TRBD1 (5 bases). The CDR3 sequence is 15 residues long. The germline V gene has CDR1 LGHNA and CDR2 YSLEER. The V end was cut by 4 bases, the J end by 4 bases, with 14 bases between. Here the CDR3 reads CASSPAGGLGNTIYF. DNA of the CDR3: TGCGCCAGCAGCCCCGCGGGGGGGTTGGGAAACACCATATATTTT.

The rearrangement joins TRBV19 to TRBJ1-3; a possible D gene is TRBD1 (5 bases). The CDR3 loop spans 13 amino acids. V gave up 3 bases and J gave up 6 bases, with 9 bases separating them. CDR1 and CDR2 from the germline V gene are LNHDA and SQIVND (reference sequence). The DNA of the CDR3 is TGTGCCAGTAGTATCGGCAGGGAAAACACCATATATTTT. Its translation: CASSIGRENTIYF.

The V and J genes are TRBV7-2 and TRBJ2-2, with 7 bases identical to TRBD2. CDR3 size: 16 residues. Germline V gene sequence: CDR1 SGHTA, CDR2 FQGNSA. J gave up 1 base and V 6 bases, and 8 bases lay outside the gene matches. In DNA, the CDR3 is TGTGCCAGCAGGAGGGGAGTAGCGGGGAACACCGGGGAGCTGTTTTTT. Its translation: CASRRGVAGNTGELFF.

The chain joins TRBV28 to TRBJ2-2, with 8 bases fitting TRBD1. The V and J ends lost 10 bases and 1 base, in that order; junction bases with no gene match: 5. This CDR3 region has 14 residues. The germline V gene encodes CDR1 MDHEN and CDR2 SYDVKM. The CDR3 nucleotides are TGTGCCACCCAAGGGACAGGGAACACCGGGGAGCTGTTTTTT. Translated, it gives CATQGTGNTGELFF.

In DNA form, the CDR3 reads TGCGCCAGCAGCCCGGACCTCGGGGAGCTGTTTTTT. It translates to CASSPDLGELFF. The rearrangement links TRBV5-1 to TRBJ1-3; D not certain. The DNA end is a closer match to TRBJ2-2, so the J assignment may be wrong. This CDR3 is 12 amino acids long. Germline CDR1 SGHRS, CDR2 YFSETQ.